Many counts were recorded for the clone carrying this TCR beta chain. V was clipped by 8 bases and J by 3 bases, with 20 bases between them. The CDR3 runs 15 residues. Germline lookup yields CDR1 SQVTM and CDR2 ANQGSEA. These data belong to a study of T-cell reconstitution after alpha-beta-depleted transplantation in children. The library targeted TCRbeta and was prepared with unique molecular identifiers. MiXCR, run by TCRdb on the PCR reads, gives a single entry per CDR3 protein. The table includes some 530,000 distinct CDR3 sequences, around 12% detected once. The input for sequencing was PBMCs from the stem cell graft donor, taken from the stem cell graft. This TCR was sampled from a human donor who donated a stem cell graft to a child with combined immunodeficiency. The chain has TRBV29-1 and TRBJ2-1; tentatively, D is TRBD1 (5 bases). DNA for the CDR3: TGCAGCACTAAGGGAAGCAGGGTGAACTACAATGAGCAGTTCTTC. It encodes CSTKGSRVNYNEQFF.